The entry below gives a single T cell receptor beta chain sequence along with its context. As yet, its antigen is unknown. The entry originates in a study of shared clonotypes between healthy human individuals. Study conclusions and caveats: Limited genetic and exposure-history diversity came from having few donors. Non-shared clonotypes had lower generation probabilities than those shared by all four donors.

In the sorted-subset replicate PCRs, around 0.2 ug DNA, around 32,000 T cell genomes, was used. The protocol was immunoSEQ multiplex PCR, while the TCRdb copy is restricted to in-frame clones and leaves out a portion. This sample has under 550,000 clones; 90% to 96% occur once, and the top ten carry about 0.054%. The sample comprised naive CD4+ T cells sorted from blood. The subset was: CD45RA+ positively selected. This sequence originates from a woman in her 30s in good health.

CDR3 bases: TGTGCCAGCAGCCAGACAGCTAGCAATCAGCCCCAGCATTTT. This codes for CASSQTASNQPQHF. The rearrangement links TRBV28 to TRBJ1-5, with D possibly TRBD1 on 5 matching bases. CDR3 length: 14 residues. Germline lookup yields CDR1 MDHEN and CDR2 SYDVKM. Trimming removed 6 bases at V and 0 bases at J, with 9 bases between.